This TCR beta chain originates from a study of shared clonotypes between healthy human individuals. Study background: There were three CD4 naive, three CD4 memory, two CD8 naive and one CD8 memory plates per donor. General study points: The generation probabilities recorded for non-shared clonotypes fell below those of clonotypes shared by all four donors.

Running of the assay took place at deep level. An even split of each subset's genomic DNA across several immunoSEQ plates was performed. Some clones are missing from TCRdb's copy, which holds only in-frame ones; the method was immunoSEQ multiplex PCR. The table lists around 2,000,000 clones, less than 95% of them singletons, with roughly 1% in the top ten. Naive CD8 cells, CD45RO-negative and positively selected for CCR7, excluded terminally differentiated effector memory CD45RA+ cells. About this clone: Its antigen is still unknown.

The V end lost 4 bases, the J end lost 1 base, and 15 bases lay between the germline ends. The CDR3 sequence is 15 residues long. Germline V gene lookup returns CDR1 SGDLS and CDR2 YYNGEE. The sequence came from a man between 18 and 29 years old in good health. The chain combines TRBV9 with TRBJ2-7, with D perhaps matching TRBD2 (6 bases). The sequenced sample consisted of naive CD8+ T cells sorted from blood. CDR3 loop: CASSSEGRGSYEQYF. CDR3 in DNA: TGTGCCAGCAGCTCCGAAGGGCGGGGTTCCTACGAGCAGTACTTC.